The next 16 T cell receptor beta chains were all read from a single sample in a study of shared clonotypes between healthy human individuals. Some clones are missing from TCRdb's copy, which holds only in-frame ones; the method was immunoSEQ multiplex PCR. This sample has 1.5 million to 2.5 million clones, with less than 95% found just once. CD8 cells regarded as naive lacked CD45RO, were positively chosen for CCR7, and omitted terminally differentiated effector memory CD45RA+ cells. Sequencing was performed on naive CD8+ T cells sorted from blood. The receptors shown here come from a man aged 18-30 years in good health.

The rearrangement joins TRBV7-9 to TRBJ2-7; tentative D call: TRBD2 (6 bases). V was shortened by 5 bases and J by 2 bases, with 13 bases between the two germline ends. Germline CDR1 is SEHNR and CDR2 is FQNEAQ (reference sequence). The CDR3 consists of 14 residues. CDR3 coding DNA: TGTGCCAGCAGCCCTACTAGCCCTACCTACGAGCAGTACTTC. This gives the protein CASSPTSPTYEQYF.

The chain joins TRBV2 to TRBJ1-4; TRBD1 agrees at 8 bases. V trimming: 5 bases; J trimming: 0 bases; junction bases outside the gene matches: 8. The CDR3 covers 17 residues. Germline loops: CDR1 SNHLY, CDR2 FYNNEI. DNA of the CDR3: TGTGCCAGCAGTAGGACAGGGATAATCGCAACTAATGAAAAACTGTTTTTT. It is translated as CASSRTGIIATNEKLFF.

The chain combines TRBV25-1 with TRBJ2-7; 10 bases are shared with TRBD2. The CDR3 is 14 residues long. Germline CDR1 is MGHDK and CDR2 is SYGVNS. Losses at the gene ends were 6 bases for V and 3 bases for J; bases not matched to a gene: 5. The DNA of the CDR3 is TGTGCCAGCAGCAGAGCGGGGGGGGACTACGAGCAGTACTTC. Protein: CASSRAGGDYEQYF.

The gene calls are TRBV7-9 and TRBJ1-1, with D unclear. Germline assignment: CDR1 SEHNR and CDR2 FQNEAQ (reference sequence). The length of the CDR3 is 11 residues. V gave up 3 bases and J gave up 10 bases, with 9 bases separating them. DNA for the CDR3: TGTGCCAGCAGCTTGGGGATTGTAGCTTTCTTT. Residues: CASSLGIVAFF.

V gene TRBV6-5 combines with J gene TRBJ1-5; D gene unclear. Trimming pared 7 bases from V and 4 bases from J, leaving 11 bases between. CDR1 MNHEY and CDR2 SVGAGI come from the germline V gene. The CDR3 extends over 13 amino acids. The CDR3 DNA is TGTGCCAGCACCCCAGACTTGAATCAGCCCCAGCATTTT. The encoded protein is CASTPDLNQPQHF.

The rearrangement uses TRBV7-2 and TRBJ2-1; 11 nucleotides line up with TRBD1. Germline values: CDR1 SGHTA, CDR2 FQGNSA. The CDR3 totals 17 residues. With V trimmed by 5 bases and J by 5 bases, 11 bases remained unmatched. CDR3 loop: CASSPRTGGPLDNEQFF. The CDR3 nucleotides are TGTGCCAGCAGCCCGCGGACAGGGGGCCCTCTTGACAATGAGCAGTTCTTC.

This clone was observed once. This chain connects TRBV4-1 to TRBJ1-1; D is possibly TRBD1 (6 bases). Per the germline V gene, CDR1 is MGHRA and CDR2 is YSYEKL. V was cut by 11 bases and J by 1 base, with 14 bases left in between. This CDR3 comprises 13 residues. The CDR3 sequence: CAVSRGTNTEAFF. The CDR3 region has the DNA TGCGCCGTCTCCAGGGGTACGAACACTGAAGCTTTCTTT.

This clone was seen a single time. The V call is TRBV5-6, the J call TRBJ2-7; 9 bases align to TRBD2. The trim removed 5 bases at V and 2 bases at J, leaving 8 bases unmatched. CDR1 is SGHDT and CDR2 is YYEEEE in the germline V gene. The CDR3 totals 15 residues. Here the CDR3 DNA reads TGTGCCAGCAGTTTGTTTGGCGGGGGGGCCTACGAGCAGTACTTC. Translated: CASSLFGGGAYEQYF.

The CDR3 DNA reads TGTGCTAGTGGGGGAGGTTTTAGCGGCCTTTACAATGAGCAGTTCTTC. It codes for CASGGGFSGLYNEQFF. This chain uses TRBV12-5 with TRBJ2-1, with D perhaps TRBD2 (6 bases). The CDR3 has 16 amino acids. Trimming took off 6 bases at V and 4 bases at J, with 19 bases between the two ends. Germline V gene sequence: CDR1 LGHNT, CDR2 FRNRAP.

The CDR3 region has the DNA TGCAGCGTTGTCTTTTTGACTAGCGGGAGTAGGTGGAATGAGCAGTTCTTC. It specifies CSVVFLTSGSRWNEQFF. The chain links TRBV29-1 to TRBJ2-1; 12 nucleotides line up with TRBD2. From germline, CDR1 is SQVTM and CDR2 ANQGSEA. Trimming cost V 4 bases and J 7 bases; bases outside gene matches: 14. This CDR3 contains 17 residues.

The CDR3 reads CSVVGTSGTRSYNEQFF. DNA for the CDR3: TGCAGCGTTGTTGGGACTAGCGGGACCCGCTCCTACAATGAGCAGTTCTTC. The V and J genes are TRBV29-1 and TRBJ2-1, with 13 bases identical to TRBD2. The CDR3 contains 17 residues. Germline CDR1 reads SQVTM; CDR2 reads ANQGSEA. V shed 4 bases, J shed 0 bases, and the junction held 6 bases outside the gene matches.

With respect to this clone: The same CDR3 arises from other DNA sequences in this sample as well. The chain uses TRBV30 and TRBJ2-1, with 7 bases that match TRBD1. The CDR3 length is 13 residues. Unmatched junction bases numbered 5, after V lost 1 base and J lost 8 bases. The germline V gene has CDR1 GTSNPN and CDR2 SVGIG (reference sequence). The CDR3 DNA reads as TGTGCCTGGAGTGGACAGGGATTTGATGAGCAGTTCTTC. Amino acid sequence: CAWSGQGFDEQFF. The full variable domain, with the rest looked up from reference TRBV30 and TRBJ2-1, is SQTIHQWPATLVQPVGSPLSLECTVEGTSNPNLYWYRQAAGRGLQLLFYSVGIGQISSEVPQNLSASRPQDRQFILSSKKLLLSDSGFYLCAWSGQGFDEQFFGPGTRLTVL.

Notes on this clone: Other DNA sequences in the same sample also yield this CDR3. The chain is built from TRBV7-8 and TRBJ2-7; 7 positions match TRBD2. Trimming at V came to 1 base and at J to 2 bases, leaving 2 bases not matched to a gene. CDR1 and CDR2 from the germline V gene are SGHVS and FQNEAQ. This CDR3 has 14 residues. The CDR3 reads CASSLVGGAYEQYF. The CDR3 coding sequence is TGTGCCAGCAGCTTAGTTGGGGGGGCCTACGAGCAGTACTTC.

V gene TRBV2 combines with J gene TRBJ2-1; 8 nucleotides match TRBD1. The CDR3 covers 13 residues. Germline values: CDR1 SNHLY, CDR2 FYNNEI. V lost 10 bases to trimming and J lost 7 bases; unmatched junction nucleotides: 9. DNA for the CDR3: TGTGCCACCTACCTAGGACAGGGAAATGAGCAGTTCTTC. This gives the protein CATYLGQGNEQFF.

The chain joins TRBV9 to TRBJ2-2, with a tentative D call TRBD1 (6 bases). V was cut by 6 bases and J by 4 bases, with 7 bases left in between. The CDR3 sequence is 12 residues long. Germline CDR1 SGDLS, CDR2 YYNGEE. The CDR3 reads CASMGATGELFF. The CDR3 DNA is TGTGCCAGCATGGGGGCCACCGGGGAGCTGTTTTTT.

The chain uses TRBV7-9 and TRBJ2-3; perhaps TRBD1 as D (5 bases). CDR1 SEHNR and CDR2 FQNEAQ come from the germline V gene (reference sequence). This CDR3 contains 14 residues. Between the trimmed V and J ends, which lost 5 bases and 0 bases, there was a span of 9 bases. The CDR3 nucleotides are TGTGCCAGCAGCCCGGACATTAGCACAGATACGCAGTATTTT. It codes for CASSPDISTDTQYF.